The rows below give T cell receptor beta chains drawn from one sample of a study of graft-versus-host responses after intestinal transplantation. The method was immunoSEQ multiplex PCR; TCRdb's version includes in-frame clones alone and lacks a portion of them. The sample contains tens of thousands of clones, 75% to 90% of which appear only once. Their cognate antigens are unknown. This material consisted of unstimulated CD8+ T cells sorted from spleen or lymph node cells, taken before intestinal transplant. These receptors originate from a human donor who received an intestinal transplant. Each CDR3 is given with its conserved first and last residue. Fields, in order: D gene, V gene, clone size, J gene, CDR3 protein, CDR3 DNA. A D gene is named only where the DNA matches it firmly. Some rows have no size entry. The others give once, few or many, or a class for an expanded clone.

TRBD2,TRBV5-4,-,TRBJ2-7,CASSTSGRPYEQYF,TGTGCCAGTTCCACTAGCGGGAGGCCCTACGAGCAGTACTTC
-,TRBV6-5,-,TRBJ2-7,CASSYDGWEQYF,TGTGCCAGCAGTTACGATGGGTGGGAGCAGTACTTC
-,TRBV28,-,TRBJ2-1,CASLPGSSYNEQFF,TGTGCCAGCCTTCCGGGGAGCTCCTACAATGAGCAGTTCTTC
TRBD1,TRBV6-1,-,TRBJ1-4,CASSEETGAATNEKLFF,TGTGCCAGCAGTGAAGAGACAGGGGCGGCAACTAATGAAAAACTGTTTTTT
-,TRBV7-3,-,TRBJ1-2,CASSLKRARGYGYTF,TGTGCCAGCAGCTTAAAAAGGGCCCGTGGCTATGGCTACACCTTC
TRBD2,TRBV7-6,-,TRBJ2-7,CASSMGGLAAPYEQYF,TGTGCCAGCAGCATGGGTGGACTAGCGGCTCCCTACGAGCAGTACTTC
-,TRBV5-1,-,TRBJ1-2,CASSSDGKLLSNYGYTF,TGCGCCAGCAGCTCGGACGGCAAACTACTTTCTAACTATGGCTACACCTTC
-,TRBV23-1,-,TRBJ2-1,CASVGGSLIATNNEQFF,TGCGCCAGCGTCGGAGGGAGTTTAATAGCGACTAACAATGAGCAGTTCTTC
-,TRBV16,-,TRBJ1-2,CASSLMGDGGNGYTF,TGTGCCAGCAGCCTAATGGGGGACGGTGGAAACGGCTACACCTTC
-,TRBV7-6,-,TRBJ2-3,CASSLWTRGRALENKGTDTQYF,TGTGCCAGCAGCTTATGGACGAGGGGGAGGGCCCTCGAGAACAAGGGCACAGATACGCAGTATTTT
TRBD1,TRBV13,-,TRBJ2-1,CASSLERGQGYNEQFF,TGTGCCAGCAGCTTAGAGCGGGGACAGGGGTACAATGAGCAGTTCTTC
TRBD1,TRBV6-5,-,TRBJ2-7,CASTQGAYEQYF,TGTGCCAGCACCCAGGGGGCTTACGAGCAGTACTTC
-,TRBV2,-,TRBJ1-4,CASSVVSGTSNEKLFF,TGTGCCAGCAGTGTGGTGTCGGGTACTTCTAATGAAAAACTGTTTTTT
-,TRBV5-5,-,TRBJ2-7,CASSLGAGTLVKQYF,TGTGCCAGCAGCCTGGGGGCGGGCACACTTGTTAAGCAGTACTTC
TRBD2,TRBV6-1,-,TRBJ2-3,CASSEALRWGLVNTQYF,TGTGCCAGCAGTGAAGCGCTTCGATGGGGACTAGTAAATACGCAGTATTTT
-,TRBV2,few,TRBJ2-7,CASSFQQVYYEQYF,TGTGCCAGCAGTTTTCAACAGGTATACTACGAGCAGTACTTC
-,TRBV4-1,-,TRBJ1-2,CASSQSVSRRPNYGYTF,TGCGCCAGCAGCCAGTCCGTGTCACGTAGGCCTAACTATGGCTACACCTTC
TRBD2,TRBV2,-,TRBJ2-5,CASSDQFPSGGAYETQYF,TGTGCCAGCAGTGACCAATTCCCTAGCGGGGGGGCCTATGAGACCCAGTACTTC
-,TRBV5-1,-,TRBJ2-7,CASSLEGHPYEQYF,TGCGCCAGCAGCTTGGAGGGACATCCCTACGAGCAGTACTTC
TRBD1,TRBV11-2,-,TRBJ2-5,CASSPTGTEETQYF,TGTGCCAGCAGCCCCACCGGGACAGAAGAGACCCAGTACTTC
-,TRBV7-9,-,TRBJ1-2,CASSLEPVDGYTF,TGTGCCAGCAGCTTAGAGCCAGTAGATGGCTACACCTTC
-,TRBV6-6,-,TRBJ2-1,CASSWQGSFTNEQFF,TGTGCCAGCAGTTGGCAGGGGTCCTTTACAAATGAGCAGTTCTTC
-,TRBV5-1,-,TRBJ2-7,CASSLDRVECEQYF,TGCGCCAGCAGCTTGGACAGGGTCGAATGCGAGCAGTACTTC
TRBD2,TRBV4-1,-,TRBJ2-2,CASSQGRLAGGPSGELFF,TGCGCCAGCAGCCAAGGTCGGCTAGCGGGGGGGCCGTCCGGGGAGCTGTTTTTT
-,TRBV2,-,TRBJ2-7,CATQVTSNEQYF,TGTGCCACACAAGTTACTAGTAACGAGCAGTACTTC
TRBD1,TRBV27,-,TRBJ1-6,CASSLSVFLTGEHHSPLHF,TGTGCCAGCAGTTTAAGTGTGTTCCTGACAGGGGAGCATCATTCACCCCTCCACTTT
-,TRBV6-4,-,TRBJ2-3,CASSDSNSKPSTDTQYF,TGTGCCAGCAGTGACTCGAACTCGAAACCTAGCACAGATACGCAGTATTTT